This entry lists 14 T cell receptor beta chains sequenced from one sample in a study of graft-versus-host responses after intestinal transplantation. Profiling relied on immunoSEQ multiplex PCR, and the TCRdb table lists in-frame clones only, not all of them. The table lists 5,000 or so clones, 29% of them singletons. This sample comprised alloreactive CD4+ T cells from a mixed lymphocyte reaction culture, obtained before transplantation. Subset reported: CFSE-low proliferating T cells sorted from approximately six-day pre-transplant mixed lymphocyte reaction (GvH or HvG direction). The receptors stem from a human patient who was an organ donor for intestinal transplantation.

This clone appeared a few times. The junction shows a germline mismatch at one end, possibly a read error. V usage is TRBV6-5 and J usage is TRBJ2-7; TRBD2 is a possible D gene (7 bases). Germline lookup yields CDR1 MNHEY and CDR2 SVGAGI. This CDR3 spans 16 amino acids. CDR3 nucleotide sequence: TGTGCCGGCAGTTACTCGGGCGGGGGCTTATCCTACGAGCAGTACTTC. Amino acid sequence: CAGSYSGGGLSYEQYF.

This chain joins TRBV5-6 and TRBJ2-7; 8 bases line up with TRBD1. Trimming took 4 bases from V and 3 from J; bases not matched to a gene: 3. Germline CDR1 SGHDT, CDR2 YYEEEE. The CDR3 totals 13 residues. CDR3 protein: CASSRGTGYEQYF. The CDR3 DNA is TGTGCCAGCAGCCGGGGGACAGGCTACGAGCAGTACTTC.

The chain links TRBV12-5 to TRBJ1-1; D uncertain. The germline gives CDR1 LGHNT, CDR2 FRNRAP. The CDR3 covers 12 residues. Trimming took off 1 base at V and 4 bases at J, with 4 bases between the two ends. CDR3 DNA: TGTGCTAGTGGTTTGGGGGGCACTGAAGCTTTCTTT. The encoded protein is CASGLGGTEAFF.

The sample holds a few counts of this clone. A read error is possible here, since a much larger clone lies one base away. The gene calls are TRBV30 and TRBJ1-1; TRBD1 agrees at 9 bases. This CDR3 is built from 15 residues. The ends lost 4 bases at V and 5 bases at J; junction bases unmatched: 11. Germline V gene sequence: CDR1 GTSNPN, CDR2 SVGIG (reference sequence). The DNA of the CDR3 is TGTGCCTGGATCCAATGGACAGGGGCGGATACTGAAGCTTTCTTT. Amino acids: CAWIQWTGADTEAFF.

This clone was observed a handful of times. J is TRBJ2-5 and V is TRBV18; D gene uncertain. Per the germline V gene, CDR1 is KGHSH and CDR2 is LQKENI. There are 13 residues in the CDR3. V was pared by 3 bases and J by 1 base, with 6 bases between. Here the CDR3 reads CASSPRSQETQYF. The CDR3 nucleotides are TGTGCCAGCTCACCGCGTTCCCAAGAGACCCAGTACTTC.

CDR3 sequence: CASTGGAGSPSYNEQFF. CDR3 sequence (DNA): TGTGCCAGTACCGGGGGCGCGGGTAGCCCGTCCTACAATGAGCAGTTCTTC. This chain uses TRBV19 with TRBJ2-1, with D perhaps TRBD1 or TRBD2 (6 bases each). The CDR3 extends over 17 amino acids. Germline V lookup: CDR1 LNHDA, CDR2 SQIVND (reference sequence). V was trimmed by 7 bases and J by 1 base, leaving 20 bases between them.

V usage is TRBV19 and J usage is TRBJ2-4; 9 nucleotides align to TRBD2. This CDR3 comprises 13 residues. The J segment lost 13 bases and the V segment lost 0 bases, leaving 4 bases of the junction unmatched. The germline CDR1 and CDR2 sequences are LNHDA and SQIVND (reference sequence). The CDR3 DNA is TGTGCCAGTAGTATAGAGGCGGGAGGGCCCCAGTACTTC. It translates to CASSIEAGGPQYF.

This clone has a handful of counts. CDR3 in DNA: TGTGCCAGCAGCTGGCCGGGACTTAGCTCCTACGAGCAGTACTTC. Amino acid sequence: CASSWPGLSSYEQYF. J is TRBJ2-5 and V is TRBV5-5; possibly TRBD2 for D (6 bases). The DNA end favors TRBJ2-7, so the J call may be wrong. Germline CDR1 and CDR2: SGHKS and YYEKEE (reference sequence). The CDR3 totals 15 residues.

The sample holds one count of this clone. The V gene is TRBV30, the J gene TRBJ2-6; unclear D gene. The germline V gene has CDR1 GTSNPN and CDR2 SVGIG (reference sequence). The length of the CDR3 is 10 residues. The chain's CDR3 is CGVGANVLTF. CDR3 coding DNA: TGTGGGGTTGGGGCCAACGTCCTGACTTTC.

This clone turned up a few times. The chain recombines TRBV2 with TRBJ2-7; 10 bases line up with TRBD1. V was pared by 8 bases and J by 2 bases, with 6 bases of the junction left unmatched. The CDR3 totals 14 residues. Germline V lookup: CDR1 SNHLY, CDR2 FYNNEI. The CDR3, as DNA: TGTGCCAGCCTAACCGGGACAGGGGCCTACGAGCAGTACTTC. It specifies CASLTGTGAYEQYF.

This clone was detected a few times. V and J are TRBV19 and TRBJ1-2, with TRBD1 matching 9 bases. From germline, CDR1 is LNHDA and CDR2 SQIVND (reference sequence). V shed 6 bases and J 4 bases; nucleotides not matched to a gene: 9. CDR3 length: 15 residues. CDR3 in amino acids: CASRRTGEGTYGYTF. The CDR3 DNA reads TGTGCCAGTAGGAGGACAGGGGAAGGGACCTATGGCTACACCTTC.

The genes are TRBV2 and TRBJ1-4, with D possibly TRBD1 on 5 matching bases. This CDR3 comprises 14 residues. V dropped 6 bases and J dropped 0 bases, with 8 bases sitting between them. CDR1 and CDR2 from the germline V gene are SNHLY and FYNNEI. CDR3 bases: TGTGCCAGCAGGGACACCGCAACTAATGAAAAACTGTTTTTT. It encodes CASRDTATNEKLFF.

This clone is judged medium-sized. This chain links TRBV7-2 with TRBJ1-2; TRBD1 aligns across 7 bases. CDR3 length: 15 amino acids. Trimming cost V 5 bases and J 4 bases; bases outside gene matches: 10. CDR1 is SGHTA and CDR2 is FQGNSA in the germline V gene. The CDR3 DNA sequence: TGTGCCAGCAGCCTACGTACAGGGGAAGGCTATGGCTACACCTTC. It is translated as CASSLRTGEGYGYTF. Together with reference TRBV7-2 and TRBJ1-2, the CDR3 gives the full variable domain: GAGVSQSPSNKVTEKGKDVELRCDPISGHTALYWYRQSLGQGLEFLIYFQGNSAPDKSGLPSDRFSAERTGGSVSTLTIQRTQQEDSAVYLCASSLRTGEGYGYTFGSGTRLTVV.

This clone occurred a few times. As DNA, the CDR3 is TGTGCCAGCTCATCGACAGGGGACTTGATCCCCTACACCTTC. Amino acid sequence: CASSSTGDLIPYTF. The genes are TRBV18 and TRBJ1-2; TRBD1 matches 8 bases. Trimming took 5 bases from V and 10 from J; bases not matched to a gene: 12. The germline V gene encodes CDR1 KGHSH and CDR2 LQKENI. The CDR3 has 14 residues.